The 17 T cell receptor beta chains in this list originate from one sample, sequenced in a study of cytomegalovirus exposure and HLA in healthy donors. The PCR used 60 Vbeta and 13 Jbeta primers. Method: immunoSEQ multiplex PCR; TCRdb's copy keeps in-frame clones and lacks some. The data contain some 81,000 clones, 60% to 75% of them singletons. The sample consisted of PBMCs. These receptors were obtained from a woman in her thirties or forties in good health and CMV-seropositive.

The V and J genes are TRBV6-5 and TRBJ2-4; 8 nucleotides align to TRBD2. J lost 4 bases, V lost 4 bases, and 9 bases had no gene match. The CDR3 is 16 residues long. The germline gives CDR1 MNHEY, CDR2 SVGAGI. The chain's CDR3 is CASSSGGGARKNIQYF. The CDR3 DNA is TGTGCCAGCAGTTCGGGAGGGGGAGCAAGGAAAAACATTCAGTACTTC.

The V gene is TRBV5-6, the J gene TRBJ2-5, with 11 bases aligning to TRBD2. J lost 3 bases, V lost 2 bases, and 6 bases had no gene match. The CDR3 consists of 16 residues. The germline CDR1 and CDR2 sequences are SGHDT and YYEEEE. The CDR3 loop is CASSLGSSGREETQYF. Written as DNA, the CDR3 is TGTGCCAGCAGCTTAGGGAGTAGCGGGAGGGAAGAGACCCAGTACTTC. Complete variable domain (other parts from reference TRBV5-6 and TRBJ2-5): DAGVTQSPTHLIKTRGQQVTLRCSPKSGHDTVSWYQQALGQGPQFIFQYYEEEERQRGNFPDRFSGHQFPNYSSELNVNALLLGDSALYLCASSLGSSGREETQYFGPGTRLLVL.

The gene calls are TRBV2 and TRBJ2-4; 8 nucleotides line up with TRBD2. The V gene end was trimmed by 7 bases and the J gene end by 0 bases; junction bases not matched to a gene: 2. Looked up from germline, CDR1 is SNHLY and CDR2 is FYNNEI. This CDR3 is 14 amino acids long. The CDR3 DNA reads TGTGCCAGCAAACTAGCGGTAGCCAAAAACATTCAGTACTTC. Translated, it gives CASKLAVAKNIQYF.

The rearrangement joins TRBV5-4 to TRBJ2-5; D not resolved. Trimming removed 5 bases at V and 5 bases at J, with 16 bases between. The CDR3 runs to 14 residues. Per germline, CDR1 SGHNT and CDR2 YYREEE (reference sequence). CDR3 DNA sequence: TGTGCCAGCAGGAACGGTCTTCCATTGGAGACCCAGTACTTC. It encodes CASRNGLPLETQYF.

The sample holds a few counts of this clone. V usage is TRBV12-5 and J usage is TRBJ2-3; D gene uncertain. This CDR3 has 11 residues. Germline CDR1 LGHNT, CDR2 FRNRAP. V shed 4 bases and J shed 7 bases, with 6 bases lying between them. CDR3 sequence reads: CASGWPNTQYF. CDR3 in DNA: TGTGCTAGTGGTTGGCCCAATACGCAGTATTTT. The full variable domain, in which reference TRBV12-5 and TRBJ2-3 provide the parts outside the CDR3, is DARVTQTPRHKVTEMGQEVTMRCQPILGHNTVFWYRQTMMQGLELLAYFRNRAPLDDSGMPKDRFSAEMPDATLATLKIQPSEPRDSAVYFCASGWPNTQYFGPGTRLTVL.

The chain couples TRBV9 to TRBJ2-1; unclear D gene. The CDR3 sequence is 14 residues long. Germline V gene sequence: CDR1 SGDLS, CDR2 YYNGEE. V dropped 0 bases and J dropped 6 bases, with 10 bases sitting between them. This chain's CDR3 is CASSVGGRSNEQFF. The DNA of the CDR3 is TGTGCCAGCAGCGTAGGAGGTCGGAGCAATGAGCAGTTCTTC.

Only a few counts were recorded for this clone. In DNA form, the CDR3 reads TGTGCCAGCAGCTTAGCGCACAGCCCTTACAATGAGCAGTTCTTC. Amino acid sequence: CASSLAHSPYNEQFF. The chain employs TRBV6-5 and TRBJ2-1; D perhaps matches TRBD2 (5 bases). The germline V and J ends were trimmed by 6 bases and 4 bases, with 16 bases remaining between them. The CDR3 covers 15 residues. Germline-derived CDR1 and CDR2 are MNHEY and SVGAGI.

The rearrangement uses TRBV7-2 and TRBJ2-5; tentatively, D is TRBD2 (7 bases). This CDR3 region has 14 residues. Germline V CDR1 and CDR2: SGHTA, FQGNSA. V lost 4 bases and J 5 bases, leaving 14 bases between the germline ends. CDR3 DNA: TGTGCCAGCAGCTACTTACAGGGAGGGGAGACCCAGTACTTC. Translated, it gives CASSYLQGGETQYF.

The genes are TRBV19 and TRBJ2-6; TRBD1 matches 10 bases. This CDR3 region has 18 residues. The germline V gene encodes CDR1 LNHDA and CDR2 SQIVND (reference sequence). Unmatched junction bases numbered 8, after V lost 6 bases and J lost 0 bases. The CDR3 DNA is TGTGCCAGTAGCCTCGCGGGGACAGGGGTCTCTGGGGCCAACGTCCTGACTTTC. Amino acid sequence: CASSLAGTGVSGANVLTF.

This chain joins TRBV30 and TRBJ2-7, with 8 nucleotides matching TRBD1. The V gene's germline CDR1 is GTSNPN and CDR2 SVGIG (reference sequence). The trim removed 0 bases at V and 3 bases at J, leaving 7 bases unmatched. This CDR3 spans 15 amino acids. The CDR3 sequence: CAWSVHRQGNYEQYF. CDR3 sequence (DNA): TGTGCCTGGAGTGTACATAGACAGGGGAACTACGAGCAGTACTTC.

The chain couples TRBV19 to TRBJ2-3; 7 bases are a match to TRBD1. In germline, CDR1 is LNHDA, CDR2 SQIVND (reference sequence). Trimming cost V 6 bases and J 4 bases; bases outside gene matches: 7. CDR3 length equals 14 residues. The CDR3 nucleotides are TGTGCCAGTAGGTTGACAGGGAGACCAGATACGCAGTATTTT. Its protein product is CASRLTGRPDTQYF.

The chain uses TRBV5-6 and TRBJ1-5, with TRBD1 identical over 12 bases. V lost 3 bases and J lost 9; bases outside the gene matches: 10. The CDR3 is 16 amino acids. Looked up from germline, CDR1 is SGHDT and CDR2 is YYEEEE. The DNA for the CDR3 is TGTGCCAGCAGCTCTGGTATGGGACAGGGGGCAGGGCCCCAGCATTTT. Protein: CASSSGMGQGAGPQHF.

Only a few counts were recorded for this clone. A far larger clone is one base from this, pointing to a likely read error. J is TRBJ1-1 and V is TRBV5-6, with 9 bases aligning to TRBD1. Germline assignment: CDR1 SGHDT and CDR2 YYEEEE. The ends lost 1 base at V and 2 bases at J; junction bases unmatched: 6. The CDR3 sequence is 16 residues long. The CDR3: CASSLFGTGSNTEAFF. The CDR3 DNA reads TGTGCCAGCAGCTTGTTCGGGACAGGGAGTAACACTGAAGCTTTCTTT.

Concerning this clone: Sequence at one end of the junction differs from germline and may be a read error. The rearrangement uses TRBV6-1 and TRBJ2-7, with 9 bases aligning to TRBD1. Germline V CDR1 and CDR2: MNHNS, SASEGT. There are 16 residues in the CDR3. The CDR3 region is CASREEYRGPTYEQYF. CDR3 in DNA: TGTGCCAGCAGAGAAGAATACAGGGGGCCGACCTACGAGCAGTACTTC.

The rearrangement links TRBV6-1 to TRBJ1-2; D remains ambiguous. Looked up from germline, CDR1 is MNHNS and CDR2 is SASEGT. This CDR3 region has 16 residues. Trimming pared 4 bases from V and 5 bases from J, leaving 20 bases between. This CDR3 is CASSVSLWAVAYGYTF. The CDR3 region has the DNA TGTGCCAGCAGTGTCAGCCTTTGGGCAGTCGCGTATGGCTACACCTTC.

This clone appeared a single time. V is TRBV11-2 and J is TRBJ2-3; 11 positions agree with TRBD2. The germline V gene encodes CDR1 SGHAT and CDR2 FQNNGV. The CDR3 is made up of 16 amino acids. V dropped 5 bases and J dropped 2; count of bases not matched to a gene: 6. The CDR3 protein is CASSDRTSGFTDTQYF. Written as DNA, the CDR3 is TGTGCCAGCAGCGACCGGACTAGCGGGTTCACAGATACGCAGTATTTT.

V usage is TRBV4-1 and J usage is TRBJ2-7; D may be TRBD2 (6 bases). In germline, CDR1 is MGHRA, CDR2 YSYEKL. This CDR3 is 13 amino acids long. The ends were cut back, 4 bases at V and 2 bases at J, with 9 bases in the middle. CDR3 sequence reads: CASSRGIAYEQYF. The CDR3 DNA reads as TGCGCCAGCAGCCGCGGGATTGCCTACGAGCAGTACTTC.